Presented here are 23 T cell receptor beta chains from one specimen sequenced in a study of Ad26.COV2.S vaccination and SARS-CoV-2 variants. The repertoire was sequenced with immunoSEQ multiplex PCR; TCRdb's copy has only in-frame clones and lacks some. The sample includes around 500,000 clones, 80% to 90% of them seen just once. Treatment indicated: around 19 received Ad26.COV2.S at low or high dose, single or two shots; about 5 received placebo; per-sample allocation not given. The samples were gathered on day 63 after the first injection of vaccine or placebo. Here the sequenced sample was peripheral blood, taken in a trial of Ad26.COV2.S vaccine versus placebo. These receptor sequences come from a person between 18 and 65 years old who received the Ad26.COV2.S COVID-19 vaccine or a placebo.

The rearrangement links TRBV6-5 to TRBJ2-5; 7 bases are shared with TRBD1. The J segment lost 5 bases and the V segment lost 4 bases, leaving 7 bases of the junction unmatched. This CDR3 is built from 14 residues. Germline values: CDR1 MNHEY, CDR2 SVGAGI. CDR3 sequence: CASSSYRGRETQYF. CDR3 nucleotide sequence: TGTGCCAGCAGTTCATACAGGGGTCGGGAGACCCAGTACTTC.

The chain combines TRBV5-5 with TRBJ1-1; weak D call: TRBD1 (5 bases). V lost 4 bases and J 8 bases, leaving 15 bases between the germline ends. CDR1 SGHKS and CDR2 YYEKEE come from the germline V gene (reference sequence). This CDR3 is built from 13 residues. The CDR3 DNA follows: TGTGCCAGCAGCCCGGACCTGAACAGGGAAGCTTTCTTT. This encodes CASSPDLNREAFF.

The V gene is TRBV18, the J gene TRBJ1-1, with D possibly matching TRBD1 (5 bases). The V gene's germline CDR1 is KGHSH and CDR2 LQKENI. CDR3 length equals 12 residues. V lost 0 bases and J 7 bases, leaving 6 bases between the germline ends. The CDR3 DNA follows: TGTGCCAGCTCACCACCGGGGGGTGAAGCTTTCTTT. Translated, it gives CASSPPGGEAFF. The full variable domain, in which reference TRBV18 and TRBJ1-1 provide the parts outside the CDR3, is NAGVMQNPRHLVRRRGQEARLRCSPMKGHSHVYWYRQLPEEGLKFMVYLQKENIIDESGMPKERFSAEFPKEGPSILRIQQVVRGDSAAYFCASSPPGGEAFFGQGTRLTVV.

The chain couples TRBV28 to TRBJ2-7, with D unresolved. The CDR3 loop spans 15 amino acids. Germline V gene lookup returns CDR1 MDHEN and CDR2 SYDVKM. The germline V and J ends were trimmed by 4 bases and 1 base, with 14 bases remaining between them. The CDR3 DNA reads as TGTGCCAGCAGTTCCCCAAGCGACCTTTCCTACGAGCAGTACTTC. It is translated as CASSSPSDLSYEQYF.

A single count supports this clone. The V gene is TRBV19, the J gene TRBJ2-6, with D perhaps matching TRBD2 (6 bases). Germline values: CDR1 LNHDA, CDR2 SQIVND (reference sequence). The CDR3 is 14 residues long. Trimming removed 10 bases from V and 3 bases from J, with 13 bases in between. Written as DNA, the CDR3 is TGTGCCACCTCAAAGGGAGGTGGGGCCAACGTCCTGACTTTC. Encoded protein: CATSKGGGANVLTF.

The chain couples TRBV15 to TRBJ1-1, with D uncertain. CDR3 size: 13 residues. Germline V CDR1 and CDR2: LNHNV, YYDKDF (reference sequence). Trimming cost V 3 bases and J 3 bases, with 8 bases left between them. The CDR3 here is CATSSWRDTEAFF. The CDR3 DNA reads TGTGCCACCAGCAGTTGGCGGGACACTGAAGCTTTCTTT.

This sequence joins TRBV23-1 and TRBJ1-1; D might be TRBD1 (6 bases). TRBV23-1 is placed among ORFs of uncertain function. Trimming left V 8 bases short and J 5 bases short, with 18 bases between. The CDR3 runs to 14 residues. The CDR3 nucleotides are TGCGCCAGCCCGCGTACAGGGAGAGGTACTGAAGCTTTCTTT. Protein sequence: CASPRTGRGTEAFF.

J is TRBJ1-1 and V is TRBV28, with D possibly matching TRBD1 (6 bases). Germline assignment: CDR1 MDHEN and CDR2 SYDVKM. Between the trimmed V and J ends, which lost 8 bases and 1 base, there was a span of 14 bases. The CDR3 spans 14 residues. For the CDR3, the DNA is TGTGCCAGCCGAGCAGGGGACCGGAACACTGAAGCTTTCTTT. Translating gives CASRAGDRNTEAFF.

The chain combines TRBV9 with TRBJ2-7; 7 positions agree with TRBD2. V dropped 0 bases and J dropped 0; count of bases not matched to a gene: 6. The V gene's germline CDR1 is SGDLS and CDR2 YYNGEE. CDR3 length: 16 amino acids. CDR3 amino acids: CASSVGGSGDSYEQYF. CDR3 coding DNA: TGTGCCAGCAGCGTAGGGGGGAGCGGGGACTCCTACGAGCAGTACTTC. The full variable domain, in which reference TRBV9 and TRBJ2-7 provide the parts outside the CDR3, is DSGVTQTPKHLITATGQRVTLRCSPRSGDLSVYWYQQSLDQGLQFLIQYYNGEERAKGNILERFSAQQFPDLHSELNLSSLELGDSALYFCASSVGGSGDSYEQYFGPGTRLTVT.

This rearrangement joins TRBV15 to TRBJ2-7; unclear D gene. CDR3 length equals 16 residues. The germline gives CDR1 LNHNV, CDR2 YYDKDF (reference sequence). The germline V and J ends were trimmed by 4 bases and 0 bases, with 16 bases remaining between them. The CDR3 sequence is CATSTMDLTRSYEQYF. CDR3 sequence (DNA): TGTGCCACCAGCACTATGGACCTAACTCGCTCCTACGAGCAGTACTTC.

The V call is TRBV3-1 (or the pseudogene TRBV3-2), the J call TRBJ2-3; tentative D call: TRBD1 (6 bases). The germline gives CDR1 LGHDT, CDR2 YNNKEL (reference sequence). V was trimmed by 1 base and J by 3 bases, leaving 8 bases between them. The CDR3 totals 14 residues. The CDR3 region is CASSQVTGTDTQYF. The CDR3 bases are TGTGCCAGCAGCCAAGTTACAGGGACAGATACGCAGTATTTT.

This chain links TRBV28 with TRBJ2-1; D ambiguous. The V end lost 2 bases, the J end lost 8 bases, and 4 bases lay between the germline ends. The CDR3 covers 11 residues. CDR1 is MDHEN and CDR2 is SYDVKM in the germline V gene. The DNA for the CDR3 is TGTGCCAGCAGTTTAATCGATGAGCAGTTCTTC. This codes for CASSLIDEQFF. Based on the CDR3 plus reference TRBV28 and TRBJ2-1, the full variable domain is DVKVTQSSRYLVKRTGEKVFLECVQDMDHENMFWYRQDPGLGLRLIYFSYDVKMKEKGDIPEGYSVSREKKERFSLILESASTNQTSMYLCASSLIDEQFFGPGTRLTVL.

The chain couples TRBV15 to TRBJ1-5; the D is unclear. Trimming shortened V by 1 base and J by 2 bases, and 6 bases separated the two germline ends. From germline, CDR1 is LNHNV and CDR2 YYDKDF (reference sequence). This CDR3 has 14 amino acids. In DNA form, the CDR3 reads TGTGCCACCAGCAGAGGGGAGGGCAATCAGCCCCAGCATTTT. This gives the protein CATSRGEGNQPQHF.

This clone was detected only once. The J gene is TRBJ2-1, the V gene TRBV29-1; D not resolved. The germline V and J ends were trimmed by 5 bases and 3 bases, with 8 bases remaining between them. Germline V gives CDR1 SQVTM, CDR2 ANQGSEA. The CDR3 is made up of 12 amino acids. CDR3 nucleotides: TGCAGCGTTCGAAAGGGCTACAATGAGCAGTTCTTC. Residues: CSVRKGYNEQFF.

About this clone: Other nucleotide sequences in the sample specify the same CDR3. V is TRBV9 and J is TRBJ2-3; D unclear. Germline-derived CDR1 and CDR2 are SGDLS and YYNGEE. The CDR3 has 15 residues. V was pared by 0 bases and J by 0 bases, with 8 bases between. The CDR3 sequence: CASSVDGTSTDTQYF. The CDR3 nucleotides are TGTGCCAGCAGCGTAGATGGAACCAGCACAGATACGCAGTATTTT.

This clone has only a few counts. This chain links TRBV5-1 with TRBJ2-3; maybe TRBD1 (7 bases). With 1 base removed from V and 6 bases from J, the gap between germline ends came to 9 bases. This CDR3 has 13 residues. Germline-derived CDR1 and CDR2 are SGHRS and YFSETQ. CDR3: CASSLQGGDTQYF. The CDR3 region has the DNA TGCGCCAGCAGCTTGCAGGGGGGTGATACGCAGTATTTT.

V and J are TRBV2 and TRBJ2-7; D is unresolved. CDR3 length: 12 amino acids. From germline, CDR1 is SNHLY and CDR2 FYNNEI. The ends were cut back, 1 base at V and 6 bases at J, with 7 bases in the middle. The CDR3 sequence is CASSEVGSEQYF. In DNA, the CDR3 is TGTGCCAGCAGTGAAGTGGGCTCCGAGCAGTACTTC.

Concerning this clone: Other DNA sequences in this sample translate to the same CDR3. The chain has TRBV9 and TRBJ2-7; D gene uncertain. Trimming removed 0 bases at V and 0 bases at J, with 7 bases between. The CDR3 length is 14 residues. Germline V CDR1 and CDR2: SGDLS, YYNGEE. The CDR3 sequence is CASSVGWGSYEQYF. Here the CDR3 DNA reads TGTGCCAGCAGCGTAGGTTGGGGCTCCTACGAGCAGTACTTC.

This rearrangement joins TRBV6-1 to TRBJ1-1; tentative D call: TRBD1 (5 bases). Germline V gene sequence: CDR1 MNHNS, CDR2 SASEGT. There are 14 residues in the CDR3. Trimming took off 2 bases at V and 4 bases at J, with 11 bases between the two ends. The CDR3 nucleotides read TGTGCCAGCAGTGAAAGGTGGGGGTCCACTGAAGCTTTCTTT. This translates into CASSERWGSTEAFF.

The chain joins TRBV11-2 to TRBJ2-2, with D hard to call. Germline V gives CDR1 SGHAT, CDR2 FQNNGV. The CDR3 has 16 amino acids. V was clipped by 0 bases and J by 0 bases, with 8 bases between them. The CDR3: CASSLDNGPNTGELFF. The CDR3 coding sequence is TGTGCCAGCAGCTTAGATAATGGACCGAACACCGGGGAGCTGTTTTTT.

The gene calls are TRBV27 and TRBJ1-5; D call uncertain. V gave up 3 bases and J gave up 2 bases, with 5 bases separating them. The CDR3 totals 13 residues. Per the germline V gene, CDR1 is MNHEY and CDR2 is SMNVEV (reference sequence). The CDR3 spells CASSFMGNQPQHF. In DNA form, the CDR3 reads TGTGCCAGCAGTTTCATGGGCAATCAGCCCCAGCATTTT.

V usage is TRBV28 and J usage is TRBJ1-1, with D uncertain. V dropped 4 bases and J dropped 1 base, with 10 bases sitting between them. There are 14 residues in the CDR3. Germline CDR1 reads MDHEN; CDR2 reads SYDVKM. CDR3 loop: CASSSFRENTEAFF. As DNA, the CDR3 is TGTGCCAGCAGTTCGTTCCGAGAGAACACTGAAGCTTTCTTT.

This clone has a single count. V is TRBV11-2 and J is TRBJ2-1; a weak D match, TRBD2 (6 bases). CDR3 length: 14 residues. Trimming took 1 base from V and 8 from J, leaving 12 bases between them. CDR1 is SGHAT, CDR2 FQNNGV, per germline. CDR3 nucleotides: TGTGCCAGCAGCTTAGCCCCTAGCGATGATGAGCAGTTCTTC. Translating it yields CASSLAPSDDEQFF.